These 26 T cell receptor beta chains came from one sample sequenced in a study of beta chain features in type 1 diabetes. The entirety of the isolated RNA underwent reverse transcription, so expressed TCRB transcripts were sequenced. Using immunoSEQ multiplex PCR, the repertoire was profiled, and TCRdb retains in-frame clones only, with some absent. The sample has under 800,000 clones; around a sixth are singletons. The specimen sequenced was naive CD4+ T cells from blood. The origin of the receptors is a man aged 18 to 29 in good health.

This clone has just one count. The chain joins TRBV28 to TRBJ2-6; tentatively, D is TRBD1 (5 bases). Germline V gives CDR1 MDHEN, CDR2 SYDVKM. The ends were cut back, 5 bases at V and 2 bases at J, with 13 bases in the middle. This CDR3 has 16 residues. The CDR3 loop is CASSPFSGTGANVLTF. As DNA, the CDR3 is TGTGCCAGCAGTCCGTTTTCAGGGACTGGGGCCAACGTCCTGACTTTC.

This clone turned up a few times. CDR3 sequence reads: CASSFLGGMNTEAFF. The CDR3 DNA sequence: TGCGCCAGCAGCTTTTTGGGAGGGATGAACACTGAAGCTTTCTTT. V is TRBV5-1 and J is TRBJ1-1; D uncertain. V was pared by 2 bases and J by 0 bases, with 11 bases between. Germline loops: CDR1 SGHRS, CDR2 YFSETQ. This CDR3 contains 15 residues.

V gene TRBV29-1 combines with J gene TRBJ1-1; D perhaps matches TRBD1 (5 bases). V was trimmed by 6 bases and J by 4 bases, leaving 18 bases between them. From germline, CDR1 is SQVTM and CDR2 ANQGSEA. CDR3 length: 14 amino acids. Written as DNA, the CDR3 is TGCAGCGTCGATAAAAGTGGGGCAGGCACTGAAGCTTTCTTT. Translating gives CSVDKSGAGTEAFF.

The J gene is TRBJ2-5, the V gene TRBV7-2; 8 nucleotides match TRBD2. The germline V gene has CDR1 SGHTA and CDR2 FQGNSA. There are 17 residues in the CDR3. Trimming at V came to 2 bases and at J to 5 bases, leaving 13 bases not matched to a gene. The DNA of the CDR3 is TGTGCCAGCAGCTTACCTGTTGATGCGGGGGGTTCGGAGACCCAGTACTTC. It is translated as CASSLPVDAGGSETQYF.

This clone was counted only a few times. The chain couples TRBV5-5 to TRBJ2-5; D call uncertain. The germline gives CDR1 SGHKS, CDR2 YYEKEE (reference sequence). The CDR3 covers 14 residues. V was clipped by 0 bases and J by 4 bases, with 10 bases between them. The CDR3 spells CASSLVAGPETQYF. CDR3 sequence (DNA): TGTGCCAGCAGCTTGGTCGCAGGTCCAGAGACCCAGTACTTC.

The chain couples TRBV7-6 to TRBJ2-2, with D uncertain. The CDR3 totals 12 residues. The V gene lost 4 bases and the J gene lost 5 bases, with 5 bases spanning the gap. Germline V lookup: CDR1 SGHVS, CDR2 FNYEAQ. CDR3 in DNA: TGTGCCAGCAGCTCCCGTACCGGGGAGCTGTTTTTT. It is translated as CASSSRTGELFF.

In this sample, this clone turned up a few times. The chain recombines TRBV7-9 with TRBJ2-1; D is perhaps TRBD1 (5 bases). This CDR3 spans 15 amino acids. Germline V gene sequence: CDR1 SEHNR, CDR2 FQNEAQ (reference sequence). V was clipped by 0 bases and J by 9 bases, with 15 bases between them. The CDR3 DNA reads TGTGCCAGCAGCTTAGCCCGAGACGATAGGGGTGAGCAGTTCTTC. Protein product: CASSLARDDRGEQFF.

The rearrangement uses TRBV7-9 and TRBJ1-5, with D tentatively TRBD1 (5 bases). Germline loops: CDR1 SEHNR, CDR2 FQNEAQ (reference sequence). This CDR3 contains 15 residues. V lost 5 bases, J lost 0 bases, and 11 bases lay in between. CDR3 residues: CASSGTPYSNQPQHF. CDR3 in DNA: TGTGCCAGCAGCGGGACGCCTTATAGCAATCAGCCCCAGCATTTT. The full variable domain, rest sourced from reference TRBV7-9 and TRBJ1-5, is DTGVSQNPRHKITKRGQNVTFRCDPISEHNRLYWYRQTLGQGPEFLTYFQNEAQLEKSRLLSDRFSAERPKGSFSTLEIQRTEQGDSAMYLCASSGTPYSNQPQHFGDGTRLSIL.

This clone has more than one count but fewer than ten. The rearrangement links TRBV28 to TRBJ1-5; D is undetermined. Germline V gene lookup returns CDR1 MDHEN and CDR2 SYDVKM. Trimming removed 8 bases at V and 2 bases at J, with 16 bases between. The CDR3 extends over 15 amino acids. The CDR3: CASLTSAWGNQPQHF. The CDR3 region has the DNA TGTGCCAGCCTTACCTCAGCCTGGGGCAATCAGCCCCAGCATTTT.

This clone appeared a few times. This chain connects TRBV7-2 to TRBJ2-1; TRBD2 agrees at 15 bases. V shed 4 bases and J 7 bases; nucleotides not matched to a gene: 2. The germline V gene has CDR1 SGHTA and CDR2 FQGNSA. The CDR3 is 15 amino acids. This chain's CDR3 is CASSSGTSGRNEQFF. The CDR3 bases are TGTGCCAGCAGCTCCGGGACTAGCGGGAGGAATGAGCAGTTCTTC.

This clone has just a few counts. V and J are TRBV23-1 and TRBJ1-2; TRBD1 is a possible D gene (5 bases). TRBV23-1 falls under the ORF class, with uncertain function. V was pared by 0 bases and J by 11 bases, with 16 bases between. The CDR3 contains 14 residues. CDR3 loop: CASSQSGLPSVYTF. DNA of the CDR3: TGCGCCAGCAGTCAATCGGGGCTGCCGTCCGTTTACACCTTC.

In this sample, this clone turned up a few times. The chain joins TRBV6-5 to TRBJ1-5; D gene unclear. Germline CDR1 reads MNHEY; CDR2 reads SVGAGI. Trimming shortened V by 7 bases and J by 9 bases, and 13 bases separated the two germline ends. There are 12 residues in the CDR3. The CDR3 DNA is TGTGCCAGCAACCAAGGGAGTGGGCCCCAGCATTTT. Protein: CASNQGSGPQHF.

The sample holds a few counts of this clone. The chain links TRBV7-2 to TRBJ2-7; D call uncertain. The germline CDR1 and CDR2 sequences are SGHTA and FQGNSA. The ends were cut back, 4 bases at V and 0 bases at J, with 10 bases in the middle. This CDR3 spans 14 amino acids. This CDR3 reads CASSSFPSSYEQYF. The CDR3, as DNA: TGTGCCAGCAGCTCATTCCCTAGCTCCTACGAGCAGTACTTC.

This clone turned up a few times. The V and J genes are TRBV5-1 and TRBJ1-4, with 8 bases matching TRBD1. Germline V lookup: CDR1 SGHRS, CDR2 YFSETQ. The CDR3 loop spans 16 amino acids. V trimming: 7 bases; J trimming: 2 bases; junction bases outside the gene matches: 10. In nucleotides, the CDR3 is TGCGCCAGCCGCGGACAGGGTTCCCGGACTAATGAAAAACTGTTTTTT. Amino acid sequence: CASRGQGSRTNEKLFF.

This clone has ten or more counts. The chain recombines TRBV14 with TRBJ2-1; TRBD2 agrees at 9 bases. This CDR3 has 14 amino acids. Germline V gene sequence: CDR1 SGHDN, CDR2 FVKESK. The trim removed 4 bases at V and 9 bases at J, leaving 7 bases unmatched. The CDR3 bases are TGTGCCAGCAGCCTTATTAGCGGGGGAAGTGAGCAGTTCTTC. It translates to CASSLISGGSEQFF.

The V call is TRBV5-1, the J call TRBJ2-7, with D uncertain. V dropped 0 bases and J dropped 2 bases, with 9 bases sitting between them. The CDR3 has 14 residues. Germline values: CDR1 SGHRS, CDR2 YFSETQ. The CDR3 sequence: CASSLESPAYEQYF. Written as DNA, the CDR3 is TGCGCCAGCAGCTTGGAGTCCCCGGCCTACGAGCAGTACTTC.

CDR3 region: CASRLGQGWTGELFF. DNA for the CDR3: TGTGCCAGCCGCCTGGGACAGGGGTGGACCGGGGAGCTGTTTTTT. V usage is TRBV2 and J usage is TRBJ2-2; 10 nucleotides agree with TRBD1. V trimming: 8 bases; J trimming: 5 bases; junction bases outside the gene matches: 8. Germline CDR1 reads SNHLY; CDR2 reads FYNNEI. This CDR3 has 15 residues.

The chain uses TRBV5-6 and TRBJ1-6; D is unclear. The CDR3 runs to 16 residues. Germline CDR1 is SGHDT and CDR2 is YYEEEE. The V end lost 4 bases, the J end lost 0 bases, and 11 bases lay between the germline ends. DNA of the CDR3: TGTGCCAGCAGCCTGACACAGAGCTCCTATAATTCACCCCTCCACTTT. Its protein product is CASSLTQSSYNSPLHF.

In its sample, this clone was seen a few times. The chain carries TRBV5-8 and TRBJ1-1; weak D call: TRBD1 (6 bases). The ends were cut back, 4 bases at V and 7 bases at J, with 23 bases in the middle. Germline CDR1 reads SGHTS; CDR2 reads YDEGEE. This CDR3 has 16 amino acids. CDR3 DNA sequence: TGTGCCAGCAGCCCCGGTAGGGCAGGGGCACGGGGTGAAGCTTTCTTT. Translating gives CASSPGRAGARGEAFF.

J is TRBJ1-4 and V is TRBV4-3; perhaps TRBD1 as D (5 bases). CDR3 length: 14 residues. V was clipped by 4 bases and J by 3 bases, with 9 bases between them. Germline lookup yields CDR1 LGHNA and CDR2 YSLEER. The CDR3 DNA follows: TGCGCCAGCAGCCCATCGGGGGCTAATGAAAAACTGTTTTTT. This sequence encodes CASSPSGANEKLFF.

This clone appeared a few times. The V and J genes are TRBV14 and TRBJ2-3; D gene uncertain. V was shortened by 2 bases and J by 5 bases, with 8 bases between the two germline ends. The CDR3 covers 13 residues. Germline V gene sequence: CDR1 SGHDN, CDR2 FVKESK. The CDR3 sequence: CASSQRFGDTQYF. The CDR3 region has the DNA TGTGCCAGCAGCCAAAGGTTCGGAGATACGCAGTATTTT.

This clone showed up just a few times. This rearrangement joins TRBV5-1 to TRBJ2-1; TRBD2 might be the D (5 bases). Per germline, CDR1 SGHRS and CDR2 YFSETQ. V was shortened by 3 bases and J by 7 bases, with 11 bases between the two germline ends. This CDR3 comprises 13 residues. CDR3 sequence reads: CASSSDSINEQFF. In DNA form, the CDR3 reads TGCGCCAGCAGCTCGGACTCCATTAATGAGCAGTTCTTC. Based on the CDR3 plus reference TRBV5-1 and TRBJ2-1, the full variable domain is KAGVTQTPRYLIKTRGQQVTLSCSPISGHRSVSWYQQTPGQGLQFLFEYFSETQRNKGNFPGRFSGRQFSNSRSEMNVSTLELGDSALYLCASSSDSINEQFFGPGTRLTVL.

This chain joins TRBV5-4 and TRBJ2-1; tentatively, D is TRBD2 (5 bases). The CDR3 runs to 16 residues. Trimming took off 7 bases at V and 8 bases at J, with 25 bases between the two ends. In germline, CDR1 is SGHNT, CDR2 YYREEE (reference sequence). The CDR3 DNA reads TGTGCCAGCGATCCTAATCCGGGATCCTATGGGTATGAGCAGTTCTTC. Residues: CASDPNPGSYGYEQFF. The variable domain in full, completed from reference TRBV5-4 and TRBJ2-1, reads ETGVTQSPTHLIKTRGQQVTLRCSSQSGHNTVSWYQQALGQGPQFIFQYYREEENGRGNFPPRFSGLQFPNYSSELNVNALELDDSALYLCASDPNPGSYGYEQFFGPGTRLTVL.

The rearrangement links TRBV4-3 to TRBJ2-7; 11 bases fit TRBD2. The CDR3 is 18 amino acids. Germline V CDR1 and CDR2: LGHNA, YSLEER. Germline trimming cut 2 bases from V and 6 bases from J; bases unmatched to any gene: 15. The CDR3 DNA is TGCGCCAGCAGCCAAAATCCCGGACTAGCGGGTGCCCCTCCCGAGCAGTACTTC. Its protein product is CASSQNPGLAGAPPEQYF.

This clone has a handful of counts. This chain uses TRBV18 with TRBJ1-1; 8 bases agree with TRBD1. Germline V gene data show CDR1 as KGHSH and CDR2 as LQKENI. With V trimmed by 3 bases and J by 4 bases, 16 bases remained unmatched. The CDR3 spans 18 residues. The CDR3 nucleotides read TGTGCCAGCTCACCTCTGGCACCGGGCTCCACAGGGGGCACTGAAGCTTTCTTT. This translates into CASSPLAPGSTGGTEAFF.

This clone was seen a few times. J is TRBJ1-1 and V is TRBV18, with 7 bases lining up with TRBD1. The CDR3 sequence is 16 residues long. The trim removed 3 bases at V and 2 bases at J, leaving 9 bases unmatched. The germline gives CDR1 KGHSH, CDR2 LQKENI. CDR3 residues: CASSPRQGLENTEAFF. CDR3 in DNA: TGTGCCAGCTCACCTCGACAGGGTTTGGAAAACACTGAAGCTTTCTTT.